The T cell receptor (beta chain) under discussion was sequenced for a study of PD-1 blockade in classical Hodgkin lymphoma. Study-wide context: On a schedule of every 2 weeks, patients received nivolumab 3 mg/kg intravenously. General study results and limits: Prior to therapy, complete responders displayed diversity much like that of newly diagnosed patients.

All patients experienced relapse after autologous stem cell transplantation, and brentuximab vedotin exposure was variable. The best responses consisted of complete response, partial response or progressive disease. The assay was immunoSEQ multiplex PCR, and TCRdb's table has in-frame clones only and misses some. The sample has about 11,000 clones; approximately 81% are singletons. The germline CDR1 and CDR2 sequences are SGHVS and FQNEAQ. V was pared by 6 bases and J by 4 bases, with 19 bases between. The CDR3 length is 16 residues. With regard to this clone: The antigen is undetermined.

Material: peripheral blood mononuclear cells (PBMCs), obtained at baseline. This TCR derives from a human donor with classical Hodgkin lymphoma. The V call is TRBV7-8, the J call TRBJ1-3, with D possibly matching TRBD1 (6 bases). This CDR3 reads CASRFSGGGSGNTIYF. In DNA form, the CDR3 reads TGTGCCAGCAGGTTCAGTGGCGGGGGCTCCGGAAACACCATATATTTT. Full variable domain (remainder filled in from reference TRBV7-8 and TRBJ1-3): GAGVSQSPRYKVAKRGQDVALRCDPISGHVSLFWYQQALGQGPEFLTYFQNEAQLDKSGLPSDRFFAERPEGSVSTLKIQRTQQEDSAVYLCASRFSGGGSGNTIYFGEGSWLTVV.